These T cell receptor beta chains were read from a single sample in a study of early T cells in non-severe SARS-CoV-2 infection. From the 5' RACE reads, TCRdb called clonotypes with MiXCR, one entry per CDR3 protein. The sample comprises roughly 50,000 distinct CDR3 sequences, less than 9.5% of which are singletons, and around 4.4% rests with the top ten. Source material: whole blood. All receptors come from an adult who was a healthcare worker with PCR-confirmed SARS-CoV-2 infection or an uninfected control (not recorded which). CDR3s include the opening cysteine and the closing phenylalanine or tryptophan. The order of the fields is clone size, J gene, V gene, D gene, CDR3 DNA, CDR3 protein. A D gene is named only where the DNA matches it firmly. For some rows the clone size is stated as once, few or many, or as a class when expanded; others skip it.

NA | TRBJ1-1 | TRBV4-2 | NA | TGTGCCAGCAGCCACCCCGAGAAGGGTGGTGAAGCTTTCTTT | CASSHPEKGGEAFF
NA | TRBJ1-4 | TRBV5-6 | NA | TGTGCCAGCAGCTTGGCGGGGGTCACAACTAATGAAAAACTGTTTTTT | CASSLAGVTTNEKLFF
many | TRBJ2-7 | TRBV29-1 | NA | TGCAGCGTTGAAGTGAGGGGCACCTCCTACGAGCAGTACTTC | CSVEVRGTSYEQYF
few | TRBJ1-3 | TRBV7-2 | NA | TGTGCCAGCAGCCCCGGACAGCCGAGCTCTGGAAACACCATATATTTT | CASSPGQPSSGNTIYF
many | TRBJ1-5 | TRBV9 | NA | TGTGCCAGCAGCGTAGATGAGTATAGCAATCAGCCCCAGCATTTT | CASSVDEYSNQPQHF
NA | TRBJ1-5 | TRBV7-9 | NA | TGTGCCAGCAGCTTAGCTAGCACAGGAAACTATCAGCCCCAGCATTTT | CASSLASTGNYQPQHF
many | TRBJ1-1 | TRBV7-9 | NA | TGTGCCAGCAGCTTAGTGGGAGACACTGAAGCTTTCTTT | CASSLVGDTEAFF
few | TRBJ2-7 | TRBV10-3 | TRBD1 | TGTACCATAAGTGACCCGACAGGGGTCGAGCAGTACTTC | CTISDPTGVEQYF
many | TRBJ2-3 | TRBV5-1 | TRBD2 | TGCGCCAGCAGCTCAGCGGGAACTTTCGCAGATACGCAGTATTTT | CASSSAGTFADTQYF
NA | TRBJ1-4 | TRBV5-1 | NA | TGCGCCAGCAGGATGGGGGGACTTGGAACTAATGAAAAACTGTTTTTT | CASRMGGLGTNEKLFF
many | TRBJ2-3 | TRBV20-1 | TRBD2 | TGCAGTGCTAGAGATAGTTTGCGGGAGGGGATTTATACGCAGTATTTT | CSARDSLREGIYTQYF
many | TRBJ1-1 | TRBV12-3/TRBV12-4 | NA | TGTGCCAGCAGCTACGAGACCGTGAACACTGAAGCTTTCTTT | CASSYETVNTEAFF
many | TRBJ1-3 | TRBV11-2 | TRBD1 | TGTGCCAGCAGCCTCGAGAGGGACAGGGGGTCTTCTGGAAACACCATATATTTT | CASSLERDRGSSGNTIYF
few | TRBJ2-3 | TRBV7-2 | NA | TGTGCCAGCACCCTTTTAAAAGATACGCAGTATTTT | CASTLLKDTQYF
many | TRBJ2-1 | TRBV6-2/TRBV6-3 | TRBD2 | TGTGCCAGCAGCCAGCCTGCACGGGACTATGCCCTTGAGCAGTTCTTC | CASSQPARDYALEQFF
NA | TRBJ2-2 | TRBV9 | TRBD1 | TGTGCCAGCAGCCCGGGACAGGGCCTTGCCGGGGAGCTGTTTTTT | CASSPGQGLAGELFF
few | TRBJ2-7 | TRBV11-2 | TRBD1 | TGTGCCAGCAGCTTTATAGGGGGCGGGTACGAGCAGTACTTC | CASSFIGGGYEQYF
NA | TRBJ2-3 | TRBV6-6 | NA | TGTGCCAGCAGTAGCCGACGGGGTACGACCACAGATACGCAGTATTTT | CASSSRRGTTTDTQYF
few | TRBJ2-7 | TRBV20-1 | TRBD2 | TGCAGTGCGCCCTTGCTTGGCCAGCGGGGTTACGAGCAGTACTTC | CSAPLLGQRGYEQYF
many | TRBJ2-1 | TRBV28 | NA | TGTGCCAGCAGTTTAGGGGGCCTAAACAATGAGCAGTTCTTC | CASSLGGLNNEQFF
many | TRBJ2-7 | TRBV12-3/TRBV12-4 | TRBD1 | TGTGCCAGCGGACCGGGACAGGGCTACGAGCAGTACTTC | CASGPGQGYEQYF
NA | TRBJ2-3 | TRBV9 | NA | TGTGCCAGCAGCGTAGAAAGCAGGGCGACAGATACGCAGTATTTT | CASSVESRATDTQYF
many | TRBJ2-3 | TRBV7-9 | TRBD2 | TGTGCCAGCAGCTCGACTAGCGGGAGGTGGACAGATACGCAGTATTTT | CASSSTSGRWTDTQYF
many | TRBJ2-7 | TRBV6-5 | NA | TGTGCCAGCAGCCGCGATTCCGGTCGAACCTACGAGCAGTACTTC | CASSRDSGRTYEQYF
many | TRBJ1-5 | TRBV20-1 | TRBD1 | TGCAGTGCTAAGGGGACAGGGGTTAATCAGCCCCAGCATTTT | CSAKGTGVNQPQHF
NA | TRBJ1-1 | TRBV5-6 | NA | TGTGCCAGCAGCTCCCCGCGCGACGGGAACACTGAAGCTTTCTTT | CASSSPRDGNTEAFF
few | TRBJ2-7 | TRBV5-1 | NA | TGCGCCAGCAGCTTGGCACACTCCTACGAGCAGTACTTC | CASSLAHSYEQYF
many | TRBJ2-4 | TRBV12-3/TRBV12-4 | TRBD1 | TGTGCCAGCAGTTCCTTACGAGGGGGCGTCGGAGACATTCAGTACTTC | CASSSLRGGVGDIQYF
many | TRBJ2-7 | TRBV20-1 | NA | TGCAGTGCGAGACGGCTAGCCTACTACGAGCAGTACTTC | CSARRLAYYEQYF
NA | TRBJ2-3 | TRBV4-1 | NA | TGCGCCAGCAGCCAAGATCGAGGGAATACGCAGTATTTT | CASSQDRGNTQYF
NA | TRBJ2-1 | TRBV5-1 | TRBD1 | TGCGCCAGCAGCTCACCGGGACAGGGTTTAAATGAGCAGTTCTTC | CASSSPGQGLNEQFF
few | TRBJ2-1 | TRBV7-8 | TRBD2 | TGTGCCAGCAGCCCCCGGAGACTAGCGGGGGAGAATGAGCAGTTCTTC | CASSPRRLAGENEQFF
NA | TRBJ2-7 | TRBV7-9 | TRBD1 | TGTGCCAGCAGCTCGCTGGGGACAGGGTTTAACGAGCAGTACTTC | CASSSLGTGFNEQYF
few | TRBJ2-2 | TRBV7-3 | NA | TGTGCCAGCAGCCCCTCCGGGGTGAACACCGGGGAGCTGTTTTTT | CASSPSGVNTGELFF
few | TRBJ1-2 | TRBV3-1 | NA | TGTGCCAGCAGCCTCCGCGGGGTAAACGACTATGGCTACACCTTC | CASSLRGVNDYGYTF
NA | TRBJ1-5 | TRBV6-6 | NA | TGTGCCAGCAGTACCCCGCCTCAAGTAATTAATCAGCCCCAGCATTTT | CASSTPPQVINQPQHF
few | TRBJ2-5 | TRBV20-1 | NA | TGCAGTGCTAGTCGCGTGAGAGAGACCCAGTACTTC | CSASRVRETQYF
many | TRBJ2-7 | TRBV6-5 | NA | TGTGCCAGTACTACAGGGACCTACGAGCAGTACTTC | CASTTGTYEQYF